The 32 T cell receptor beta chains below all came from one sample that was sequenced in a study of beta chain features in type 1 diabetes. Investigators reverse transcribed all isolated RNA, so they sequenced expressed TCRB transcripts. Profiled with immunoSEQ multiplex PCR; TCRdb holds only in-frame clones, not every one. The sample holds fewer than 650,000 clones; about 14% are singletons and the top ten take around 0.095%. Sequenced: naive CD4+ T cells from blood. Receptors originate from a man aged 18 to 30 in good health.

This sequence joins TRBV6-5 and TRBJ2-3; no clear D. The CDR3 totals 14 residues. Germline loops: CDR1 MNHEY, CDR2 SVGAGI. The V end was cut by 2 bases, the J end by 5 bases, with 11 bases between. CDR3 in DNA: TGTGCCAGCAGTTACAGGGCCCCCAGAGATACGCAGTATTTT. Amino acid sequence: CASSYRAPRDTQYF.

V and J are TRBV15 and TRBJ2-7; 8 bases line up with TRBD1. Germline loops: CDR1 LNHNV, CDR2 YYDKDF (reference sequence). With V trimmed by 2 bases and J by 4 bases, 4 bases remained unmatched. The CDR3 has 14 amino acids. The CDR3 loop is CATSRPTGGYEQYF. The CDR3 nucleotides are TGTGCCACCAGCAGACCCACAGGGGGGTACGAGCAGTACTTC.

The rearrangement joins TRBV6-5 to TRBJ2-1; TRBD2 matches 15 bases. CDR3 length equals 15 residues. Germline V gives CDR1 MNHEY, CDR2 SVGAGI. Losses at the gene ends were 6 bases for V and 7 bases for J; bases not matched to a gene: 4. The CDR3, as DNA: TGTGCCAGCAGCATAGGGACTAGCGGGAGGAATGAGCAGTTCTTC. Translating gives CASSIGTSGRNEQFF.

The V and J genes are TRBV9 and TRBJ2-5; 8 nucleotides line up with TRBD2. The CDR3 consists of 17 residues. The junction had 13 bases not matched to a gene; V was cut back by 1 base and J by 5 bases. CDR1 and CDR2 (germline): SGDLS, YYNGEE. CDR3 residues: CASSVSPGRGVQETQYF. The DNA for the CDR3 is TGTGCCAGCAGCGTATCCCCCGGGCGGGGGGTCCAGGAGACCCAGTACTTC.

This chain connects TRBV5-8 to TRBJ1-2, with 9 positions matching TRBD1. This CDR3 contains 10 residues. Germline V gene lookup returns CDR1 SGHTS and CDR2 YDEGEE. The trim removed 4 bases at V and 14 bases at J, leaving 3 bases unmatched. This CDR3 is CASSRDRETF. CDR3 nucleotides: TGTGCCAGCAGCCGGGACAGGGAAACCTTC.

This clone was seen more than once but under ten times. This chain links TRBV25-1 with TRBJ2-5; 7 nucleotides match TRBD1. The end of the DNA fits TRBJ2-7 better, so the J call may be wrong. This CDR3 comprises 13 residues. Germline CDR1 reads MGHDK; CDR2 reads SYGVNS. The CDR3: CASMRGGAGEQYF. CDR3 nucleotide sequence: TGTGCCAGCATGCGAGGGGGCGCGGGCGAGCAGTACTTC.

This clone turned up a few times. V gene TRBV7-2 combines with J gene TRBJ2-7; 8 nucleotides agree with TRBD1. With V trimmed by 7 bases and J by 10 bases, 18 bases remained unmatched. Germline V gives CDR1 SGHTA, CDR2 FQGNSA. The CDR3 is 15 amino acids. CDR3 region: CASTPRPGQVFFQYF. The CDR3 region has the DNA TGTGCCAGCACCCCCCGACCGGGACAGGTATTCTTCCAGTACTTC.

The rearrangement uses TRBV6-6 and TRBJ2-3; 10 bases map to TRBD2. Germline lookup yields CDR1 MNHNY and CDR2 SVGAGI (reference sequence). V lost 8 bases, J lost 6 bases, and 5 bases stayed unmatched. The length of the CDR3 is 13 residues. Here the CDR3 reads CASRASGGDTQYF. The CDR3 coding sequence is TGTGCCAGCCGTGCTAGCGGGGGTGATACGCAGTATTTT.

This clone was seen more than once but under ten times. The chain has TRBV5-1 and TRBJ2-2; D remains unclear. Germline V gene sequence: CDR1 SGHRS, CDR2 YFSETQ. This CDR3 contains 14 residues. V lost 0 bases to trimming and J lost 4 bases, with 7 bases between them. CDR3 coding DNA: TGCGCCAGCAGCTTGGACACCTCCACCGGGGAGCTGTTTTTT. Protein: CASSLDTSTGELFF.

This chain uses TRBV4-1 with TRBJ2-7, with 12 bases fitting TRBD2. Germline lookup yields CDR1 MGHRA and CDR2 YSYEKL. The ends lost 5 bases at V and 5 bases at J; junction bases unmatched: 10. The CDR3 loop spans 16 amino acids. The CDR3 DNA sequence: TGCGCCAGCAGCAAGCGGACTAGCGGGAACCTCAACGAGCAGTACTTC. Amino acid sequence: CASSKRTSGNLNEQYF.

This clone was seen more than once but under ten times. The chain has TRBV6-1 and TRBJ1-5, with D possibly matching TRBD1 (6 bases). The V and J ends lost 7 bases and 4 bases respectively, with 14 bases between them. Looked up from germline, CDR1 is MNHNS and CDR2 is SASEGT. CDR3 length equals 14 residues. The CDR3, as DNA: TGTGCCAGCATGTGGGACATACTTAATCAGCCCCAGCATTTT. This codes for CASMWDILNQPQHF.

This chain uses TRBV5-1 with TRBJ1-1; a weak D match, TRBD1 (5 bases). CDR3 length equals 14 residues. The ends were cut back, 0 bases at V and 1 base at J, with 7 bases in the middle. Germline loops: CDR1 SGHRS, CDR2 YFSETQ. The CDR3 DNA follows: TGCGCCAGCAGCTTGGCAGGGAGGAACACTGAAGCTTTCTTT. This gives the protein CASSLAGRNTEAFF.

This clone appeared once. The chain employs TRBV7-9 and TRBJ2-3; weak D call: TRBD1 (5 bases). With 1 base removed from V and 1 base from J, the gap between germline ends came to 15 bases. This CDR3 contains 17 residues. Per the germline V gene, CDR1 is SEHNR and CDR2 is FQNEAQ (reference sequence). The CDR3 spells CASSLEWAGKGTDTQYF. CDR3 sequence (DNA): TGTGCCAGCAGCTTAGAGTGGGCAGGGAAGGGCACAGATACGCAGTATTTT. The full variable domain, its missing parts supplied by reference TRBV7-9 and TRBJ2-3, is DTGVSQNPRHKITKRGQNVTFRCDPISEHNRLYWYRQTLGQGPEFLTYFQNEAQLEKSRLLSDRFSAERPKGSFSTLEIQRTEQGDSAMYLCASSLEWAGKGTDTQYFGPGTRLTVL.

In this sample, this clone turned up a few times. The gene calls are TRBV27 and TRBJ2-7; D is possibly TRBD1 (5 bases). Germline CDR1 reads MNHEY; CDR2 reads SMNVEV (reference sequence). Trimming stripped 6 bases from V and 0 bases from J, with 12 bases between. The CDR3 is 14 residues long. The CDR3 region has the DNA TGTGCCAGCAGCCTCAGGGATACCTCCTACGAGCAGTACTTC. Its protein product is CASSLRDTSYEQYF.

CDR3 protein: CASSLGIRYSNQPQHF. DNA of the CDR3: TGTGCCAGCAGCTTGGGCATTCGCTATAGCAATCAGCCCCAGCATTTT. The chain recombines TRBV5-6 with TRBJ1-5; D unresolved. The CDR3 has 16 amino acids. The germline V gene has CDR1 SGHDT and CDR2 YYEEEE. Trimming pared 0 bases from V and 0 bases from J, leaving 10 bases between.

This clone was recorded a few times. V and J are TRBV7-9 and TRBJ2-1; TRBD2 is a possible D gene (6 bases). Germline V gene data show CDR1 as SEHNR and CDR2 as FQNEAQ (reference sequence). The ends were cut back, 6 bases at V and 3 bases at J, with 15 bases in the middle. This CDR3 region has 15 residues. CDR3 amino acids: CASSPTRLVYNEQFF. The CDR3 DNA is TGTGCCAGCAGTCCCACAAGACTAGTCTACAATGAGCAGTTCTTC. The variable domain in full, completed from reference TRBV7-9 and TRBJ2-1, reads DTGVSQNPRHKITKRGQNVTFRCDPISEHNRLYWYRQTLGQGPEFLTYFQNEAQLEKSRLLSDRFSAERPKGSFSTLEIQRTEQGDSAMYLCASSPTRLVYNEQFFGPGTRLTVL.

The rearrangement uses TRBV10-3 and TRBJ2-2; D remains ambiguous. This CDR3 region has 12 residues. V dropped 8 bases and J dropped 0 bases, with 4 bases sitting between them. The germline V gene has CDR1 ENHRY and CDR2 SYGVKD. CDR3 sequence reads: CAIRPNTGELFF. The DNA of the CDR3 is TGTGCCATCCGACCGAACACCGGGGAGCTGTTTTTT.

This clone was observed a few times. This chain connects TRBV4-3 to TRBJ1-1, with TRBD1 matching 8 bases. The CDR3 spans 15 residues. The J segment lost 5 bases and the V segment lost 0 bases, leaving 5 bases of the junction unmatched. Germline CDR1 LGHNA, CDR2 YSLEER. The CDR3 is CASSQDPGGRTEAFF. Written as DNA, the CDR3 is TGCGCCAGCAGCCAAGATCCAGGGGGCCGGACTGAAGCTTTCTTT.

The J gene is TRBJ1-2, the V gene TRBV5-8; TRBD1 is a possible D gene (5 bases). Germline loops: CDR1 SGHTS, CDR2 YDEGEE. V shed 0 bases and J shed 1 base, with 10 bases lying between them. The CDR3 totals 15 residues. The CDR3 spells CASSLGQPINYGYTF. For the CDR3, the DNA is TGTGCCAGCAGCTTGGGACAGCCCATTAACTATGGCTACACCTTC.

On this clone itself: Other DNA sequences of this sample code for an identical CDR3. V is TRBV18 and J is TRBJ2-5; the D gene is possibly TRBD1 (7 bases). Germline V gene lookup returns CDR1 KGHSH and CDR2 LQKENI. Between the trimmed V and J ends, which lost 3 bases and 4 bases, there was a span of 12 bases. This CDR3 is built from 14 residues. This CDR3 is CASSPLQGGETQYF. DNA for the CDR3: TGTGCCAGCTCACCCTTGCAGGGGGGAGAGACCCAGTACTTC. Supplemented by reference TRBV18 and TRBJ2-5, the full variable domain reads NAGVMQNPRHLVRRRGQEARLRCSPMKGHSHVYWYRQLPEEGLKFMVYLQKENIIDESGMPKERFSAEFPKEGPSILRIQQVVRGDSAAYFCASSPLQGGETQYFGPGTRLLVL.

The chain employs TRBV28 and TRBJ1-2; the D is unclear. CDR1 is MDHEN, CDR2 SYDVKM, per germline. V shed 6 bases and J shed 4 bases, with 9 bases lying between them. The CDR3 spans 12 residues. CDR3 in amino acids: CASRDEGYGYTF. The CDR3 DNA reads TGTGCCAGCAGAGACGAAGGCTATGGCTACACCTTC.

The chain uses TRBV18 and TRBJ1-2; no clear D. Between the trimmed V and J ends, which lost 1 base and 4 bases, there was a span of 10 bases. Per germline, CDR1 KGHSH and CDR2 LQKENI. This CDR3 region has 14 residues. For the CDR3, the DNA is TGTGCCAGCTCACCACTAGGAGAAGTCTATGGCTACACCTTC. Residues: CASSPLGEVYGYTF.

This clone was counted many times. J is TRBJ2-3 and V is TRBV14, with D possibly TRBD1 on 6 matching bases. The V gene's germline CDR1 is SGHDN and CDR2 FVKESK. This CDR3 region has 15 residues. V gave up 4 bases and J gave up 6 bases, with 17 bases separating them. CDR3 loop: CASSRGFNRADTQYF. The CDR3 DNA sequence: TGTGCCAGCAGCCGCGGATTCAACAGGGCTGATACGCAGTATTTT.

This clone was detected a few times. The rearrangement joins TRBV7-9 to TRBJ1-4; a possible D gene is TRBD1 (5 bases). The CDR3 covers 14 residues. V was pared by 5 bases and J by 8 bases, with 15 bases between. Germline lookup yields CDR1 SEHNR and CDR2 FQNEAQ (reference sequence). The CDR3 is CASSRDLGGEKLFF. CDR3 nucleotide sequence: TGTGCCAGCAGCCGGGACCTGGGCGGGGAAAAACTGTTTTTT.

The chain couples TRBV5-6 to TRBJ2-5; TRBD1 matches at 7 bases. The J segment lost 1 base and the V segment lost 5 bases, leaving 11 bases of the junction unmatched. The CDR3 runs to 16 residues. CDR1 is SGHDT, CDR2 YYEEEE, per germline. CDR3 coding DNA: TGTGCCAGCAGTAAAAGGACAGGTTTATCCCAAGAGACCCAGTACTTC. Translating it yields CASSKRTGLSQETQYF.

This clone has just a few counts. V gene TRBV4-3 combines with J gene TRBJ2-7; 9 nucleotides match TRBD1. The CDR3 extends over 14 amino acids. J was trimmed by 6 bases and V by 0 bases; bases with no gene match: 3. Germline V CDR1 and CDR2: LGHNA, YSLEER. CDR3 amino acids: CASSQEHRGLEQYF. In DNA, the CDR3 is TGCGCCAGCAGCCAAGAGCACAGGGGGCTCGAGCAGTACTTC.

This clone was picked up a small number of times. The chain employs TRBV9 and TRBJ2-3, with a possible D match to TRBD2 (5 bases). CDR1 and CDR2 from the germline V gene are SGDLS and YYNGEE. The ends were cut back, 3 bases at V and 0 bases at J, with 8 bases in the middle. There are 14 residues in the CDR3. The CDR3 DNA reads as TGTGCCAGCAGCGGACTACCCAGCACAGATACGCAGTATTTT. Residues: CASSGLPSTDTQYF.

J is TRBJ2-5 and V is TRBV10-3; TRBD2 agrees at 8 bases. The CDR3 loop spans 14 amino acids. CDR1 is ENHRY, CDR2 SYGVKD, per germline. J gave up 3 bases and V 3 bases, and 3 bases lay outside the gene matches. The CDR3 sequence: CAISDSGRKETQYF. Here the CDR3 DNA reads TGTGCCATCAGTGACAGCGGGAGAAAAGAGACCCAGTACTTC.

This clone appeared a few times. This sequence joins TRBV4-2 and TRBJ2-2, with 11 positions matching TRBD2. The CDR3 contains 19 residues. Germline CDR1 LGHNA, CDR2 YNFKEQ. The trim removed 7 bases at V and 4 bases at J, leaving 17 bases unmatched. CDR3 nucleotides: TGTGCCAGCACCCCCGGGTACCTAGCGGGGGGTCCGGCCACCGGGGAGCTGTTTTTT. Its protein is CASTPGYLAGGPATGELFF.

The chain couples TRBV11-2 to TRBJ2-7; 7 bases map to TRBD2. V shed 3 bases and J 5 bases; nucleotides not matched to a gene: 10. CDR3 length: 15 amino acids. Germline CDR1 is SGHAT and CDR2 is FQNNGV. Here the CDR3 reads CASSFEGRGRDEQYF. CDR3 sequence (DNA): TGTGCCAGCAGCTTTGAGGGGAGGGGTAGGGACGAGCAGTACTTC.

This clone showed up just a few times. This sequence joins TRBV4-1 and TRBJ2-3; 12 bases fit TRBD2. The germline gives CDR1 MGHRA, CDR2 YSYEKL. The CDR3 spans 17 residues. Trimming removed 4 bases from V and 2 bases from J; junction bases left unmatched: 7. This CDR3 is CASSRLGLAGNTDTQYF. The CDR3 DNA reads TGCGCCAGCAGCCGCCTAGGACTAGCGGGAAACACAGATACGCAGTATTTT.

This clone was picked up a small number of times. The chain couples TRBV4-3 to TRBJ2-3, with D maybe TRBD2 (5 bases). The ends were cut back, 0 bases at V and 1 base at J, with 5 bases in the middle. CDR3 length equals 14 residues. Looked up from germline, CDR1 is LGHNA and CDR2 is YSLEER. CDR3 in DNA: TGCGCCAGCAGCCAAGAGGAGGGCACAGATACGCAGTATTTT. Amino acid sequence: CASSQEEGTDTQYF.